This TCR beta chain was identified in a study of CD8+CD57+ T cells in acquired aplastic anemia. Study-wide background: As sequenced from healthy donors, CD4+ cells averaged about 10 million reads.

This clonotype showed up many times. What it binds is not known. Notes on the study in general: Sharing between patients and controls was observed for around 30 CD8+ CDR3 sequences. Statistical testing detected no significant gap in CD8+ Simpson's diversity between patients and controls.

Genomic DNA, serving as template, underwent TCR beta VDJ and CDR3 profiling. TCRdb reanalysed the reads using MiXCR and keeps one entry per CDR3 protein. The sample shows over 200,000 distinct CDR3 sequences, 61% of them seen only once. Sequencing input: sorted CD4+, CD8+, or CD8+CD57+ T cells (not recorded which) from PBMCs. This receptor was taken from a human donor in good health.

The CDR3 region is CASSYGGGIYNEQFF. The CDR3, as DNA: TGTGCCAGCAGTTACGGTGGTGGGATCTACAATGAGCAGTTCTTC. The chain couples TRBV6-2 or TRBV6-3 to TRBJ2-1; no definite D call. CDR1 is MNHEY, CDR2 SVGEGT, per germline. The ends were cut back, 2 bases at V and 3 bases at J, with 11 bases in the middle. This CDR3 contains 15 residues.